This T cell receptor (beta chain) derives from a study of CD8 T cells in Susac syndrome. The RNA, about 0.45 to 1 ug, was put through reverse transcription using random hexamers. Across 54 Vbeta and 13 Jbeta, immunoSEQ multiplex PCR amplified TCR beta CDR3. A single record per CDR3 protein comes from TCRdb applying MiXCR to the immunoSEQ multiplex PCR reads. Of about 300,000 distinct CDR3 sequences in the sample, approximately 90% were seen once. The CDR3 has 15 residues. From germline, CDR1 is SNHLY and CDR2 FYNNEI. The V and J ends lost 3 bases and 0 bases respectively, with 11 bases between them. Sequencing of TCR beta was performed on blood CD8+ T cells and on blood CD4+ T cells. TEMRA cells were FACS-enriched, and CD8+ and CD4+ T cells were isolated negatively.

The clonotype was recovered from a human donor with multiple sclerosis. Sequenced material: CD8+ T cells from PBMCs. The V call is TRBV2, the J call TRBJ1-1; D perhaps matches TRBD1 (5 bases). The CDR3 region is CASSDPSGMNTEAFF. The CDR3 DNA sequence: TGTGCCAGCAGTGACCCATCAGGGATGAACACTGAAGCTTTCTTT.